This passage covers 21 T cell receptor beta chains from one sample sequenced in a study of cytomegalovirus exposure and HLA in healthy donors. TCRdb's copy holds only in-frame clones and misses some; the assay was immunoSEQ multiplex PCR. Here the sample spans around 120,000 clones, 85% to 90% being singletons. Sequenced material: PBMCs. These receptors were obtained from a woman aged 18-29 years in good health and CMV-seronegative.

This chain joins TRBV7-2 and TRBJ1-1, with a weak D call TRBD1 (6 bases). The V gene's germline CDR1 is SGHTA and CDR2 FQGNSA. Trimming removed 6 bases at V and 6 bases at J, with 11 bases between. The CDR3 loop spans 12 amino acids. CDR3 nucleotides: TGTGCCAGCAGGGGGGCGGCAGCTGAAGCTTTCTTT. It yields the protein CASRGAAAEAFF. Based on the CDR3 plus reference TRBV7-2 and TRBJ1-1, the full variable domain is GAGVSQSPSNKVTEKGKDVELRCDPISGHTALYWYRQSLGQGLEFLIYFQGNSAPDKSGLPSDRFSAERTGGSVSTLTIQRTQQEDSAVYLCASRGAAAEAFFGQGTRLTVV.

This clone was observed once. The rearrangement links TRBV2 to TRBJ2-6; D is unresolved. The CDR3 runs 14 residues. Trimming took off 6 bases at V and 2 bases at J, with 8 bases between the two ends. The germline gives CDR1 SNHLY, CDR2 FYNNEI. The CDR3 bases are TGTGCCAGCAGAAACACCCCTGGGGCCAACGTCCTGACTTTC. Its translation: CASRNTPGANVLTF. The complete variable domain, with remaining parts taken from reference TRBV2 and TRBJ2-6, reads EPEVTQTPSHQVTQMGQEVILRCVPISNHLYFYWYRQILGQKVEFLVSFYNNEISEKSEIFDDQFSVERPDGSNFTLKIRSTKLEDSAMYFCASRNTPGANVLTFGAGSRLTVL.

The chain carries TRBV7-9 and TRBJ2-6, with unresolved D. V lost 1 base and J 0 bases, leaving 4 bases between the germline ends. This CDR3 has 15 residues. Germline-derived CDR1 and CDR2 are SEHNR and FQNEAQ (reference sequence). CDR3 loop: CASSLVASGANVLTF. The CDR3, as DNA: TGTGCCAGCAGCTTAGTAGCCTCTGGGGCCAACGTCCTGACTTTC.

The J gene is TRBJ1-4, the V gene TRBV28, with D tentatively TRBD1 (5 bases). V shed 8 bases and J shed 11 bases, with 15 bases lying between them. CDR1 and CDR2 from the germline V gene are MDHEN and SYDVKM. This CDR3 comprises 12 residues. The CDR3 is CASRRWGGKLFF. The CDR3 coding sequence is TGTGCCAGCCGCCGATGGGGGGGGAAACTGTTTTTT.

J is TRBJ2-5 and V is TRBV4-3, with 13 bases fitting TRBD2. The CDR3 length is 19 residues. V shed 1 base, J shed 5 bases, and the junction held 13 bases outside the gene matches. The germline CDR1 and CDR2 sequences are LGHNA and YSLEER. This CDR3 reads CASSQGGLAGVEGLETQYF. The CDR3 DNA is TGCGCCAGCAGCCAAGGCGGACTAGCGGGAGTGGAGGGTCTGGAGACCCAGTACTTC.

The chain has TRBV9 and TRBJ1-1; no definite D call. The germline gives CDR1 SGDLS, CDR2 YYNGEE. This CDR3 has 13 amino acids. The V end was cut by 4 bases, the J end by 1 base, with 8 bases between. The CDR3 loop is CASSPQWNTEAFF. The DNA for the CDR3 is TGTGCCAGCAGCCCCCAGTGGAACACTGAAGCTTTCTTT.

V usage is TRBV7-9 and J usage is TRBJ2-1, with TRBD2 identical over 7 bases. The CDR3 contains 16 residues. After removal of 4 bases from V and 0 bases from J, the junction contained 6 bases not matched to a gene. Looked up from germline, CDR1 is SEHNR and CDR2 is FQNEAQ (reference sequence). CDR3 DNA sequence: TGTGCCAGCAGCTCTAAGCGGGGCAGCTCCTACAATGAGCAGTTCTTC. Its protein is CASSSKRGSSYNEQFF. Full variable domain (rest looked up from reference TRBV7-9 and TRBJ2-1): DTGVSQNPRHKITKRGQNVTFRCDPISEHNRLYWYRQTLGQGPEFLTYFQNEAQLEKSRLLSDRFSAERPKGSFSTLEIQRTEQGDSAMYLCASSSKRGSSYNEQFFGPGTRLTVL.

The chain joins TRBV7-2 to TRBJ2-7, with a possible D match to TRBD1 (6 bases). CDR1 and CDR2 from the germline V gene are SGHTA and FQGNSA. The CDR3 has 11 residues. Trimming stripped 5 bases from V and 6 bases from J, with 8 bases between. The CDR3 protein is CASSTGLEQYF. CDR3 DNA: TGTGCCAGCAGCACAGGGCTCGAGCAGTACTTC.

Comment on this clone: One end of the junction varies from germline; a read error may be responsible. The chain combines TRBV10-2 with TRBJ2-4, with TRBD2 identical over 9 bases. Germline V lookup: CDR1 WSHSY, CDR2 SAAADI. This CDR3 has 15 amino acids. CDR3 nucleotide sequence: TGCGCCAGCAGTGAGCCGGGACTAGCCCAAAACATTCAGTACTTC. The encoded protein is CASSEPGLAQNIQYF.

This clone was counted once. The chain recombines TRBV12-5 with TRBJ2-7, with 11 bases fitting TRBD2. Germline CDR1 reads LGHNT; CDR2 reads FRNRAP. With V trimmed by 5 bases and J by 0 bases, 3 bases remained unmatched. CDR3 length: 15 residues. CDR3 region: CASGDGLAGSYEQYF. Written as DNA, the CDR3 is TGTGCTAGTGGTGACGGACTAGCGGGCTCCTACGAGCAGTACTTC.

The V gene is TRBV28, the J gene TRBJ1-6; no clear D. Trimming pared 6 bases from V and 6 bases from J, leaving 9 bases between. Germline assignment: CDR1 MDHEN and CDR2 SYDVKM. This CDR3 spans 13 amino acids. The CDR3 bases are TGTGCCAGCAGGGAGAGTCCTAATTCACCCCTCCACTTT. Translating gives CASRESPNSPLHF.

In DNA form, the CDR3 reads TGTGCCAGCAGCAGGACAGGGGGCGCACAAGATACGCAGTATTTT. Translating gives CASSRTGGAQDTQYF. The chain links TRBV7-3 to TRBJ2-3; TRBD1 matches 11 bases. The CDR3 is 15 residues long. The germline V gene has CDR1 SGHTA and CDR2 FQGTGA. Trimming at V came to 5 bases and at J to 5 bases, leaving 6 bases not matched to a gene. The variable domain in full, with the rest retrieved from reference TRBV7-3 and TRBJ2-3, is GAGVSQTPSNKVTEKGKYVELRCDPISGHTALYWYRQSLGQGPEFLIYFQGTGAADDSGLPNDRFFAVRPEGSVSTLKIQRTERGDSAVYLCASSRTGGAQDTQYFGPGTRLTVL.

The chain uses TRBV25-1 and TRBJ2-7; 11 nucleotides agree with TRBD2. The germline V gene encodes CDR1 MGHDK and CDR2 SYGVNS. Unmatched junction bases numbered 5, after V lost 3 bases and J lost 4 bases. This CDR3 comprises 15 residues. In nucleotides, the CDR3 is TGTGCCAGCAGTGACACAACTAGCGGGAGTTACGAGCAGTACTTC. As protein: CASSDTTSGSYEQYF.

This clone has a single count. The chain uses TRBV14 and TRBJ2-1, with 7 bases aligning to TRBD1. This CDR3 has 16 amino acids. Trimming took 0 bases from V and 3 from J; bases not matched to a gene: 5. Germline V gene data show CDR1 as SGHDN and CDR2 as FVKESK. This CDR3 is CASSQENRGYYNEQFF. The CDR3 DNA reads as TGTGCCAGCAGCCAAGAGAACAGGGGATACTACAATGAGCAGTTCTTC.

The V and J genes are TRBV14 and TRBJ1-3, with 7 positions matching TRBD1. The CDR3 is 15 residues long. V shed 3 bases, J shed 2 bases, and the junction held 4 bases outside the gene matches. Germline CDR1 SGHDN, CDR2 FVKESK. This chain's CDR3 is CASSQIGTAGNTIYF. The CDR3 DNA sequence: TGTGCCAGCAGCCAGATCGGGACAGCTGGAAACACCATATATTTT.

The CDR3 DNA is TGTGCCAGCAGCCTCTTCCTAGGACAGGGACCATTCTATGGCTACACCTTC. It encodes CASSLFLGQGPFYGYTF. This rearrangement joins TRBV21-1 to TRBJ1-2; TRBD1, the D gene given by the table, was not confirmed from the DNA. TRBV21-1 is flagged as a pseudogene. The CDR3 covers 17 residues.

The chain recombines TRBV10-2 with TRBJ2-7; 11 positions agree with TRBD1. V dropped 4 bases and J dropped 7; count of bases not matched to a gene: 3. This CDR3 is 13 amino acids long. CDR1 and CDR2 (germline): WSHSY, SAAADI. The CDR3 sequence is CASSAGTGGEQYF. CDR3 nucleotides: TGCGCCAGCAGTGCCGGGACAGGGGGAGAGCAGTACTTC.

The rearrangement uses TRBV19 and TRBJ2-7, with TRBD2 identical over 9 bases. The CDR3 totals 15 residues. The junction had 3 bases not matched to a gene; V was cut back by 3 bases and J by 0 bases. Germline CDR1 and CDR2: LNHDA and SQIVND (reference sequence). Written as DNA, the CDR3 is TGTGCCAGTAGTATCTTTAGCGGGAGCTCCTACGAGCAGTACTTC. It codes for CASSIFSGSSYEQYF.

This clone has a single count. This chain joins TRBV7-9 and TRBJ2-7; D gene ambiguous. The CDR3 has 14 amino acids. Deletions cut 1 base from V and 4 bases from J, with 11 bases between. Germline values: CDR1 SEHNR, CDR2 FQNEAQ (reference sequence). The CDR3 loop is CASSLGRSPYEQYF. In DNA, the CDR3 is TGTGCCAGCAGCTTAGGTCGTTCCCCGTACGAGCAGTACTTC.

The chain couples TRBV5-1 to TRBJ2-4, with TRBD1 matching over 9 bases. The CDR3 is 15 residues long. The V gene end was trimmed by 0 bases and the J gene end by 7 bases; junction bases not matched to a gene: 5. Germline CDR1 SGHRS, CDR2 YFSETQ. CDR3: CASSLAVQGANIQYF. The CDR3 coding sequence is TGCGCCAGCAGCTTGGCTGTACAGGGGGCCAACATTCAGTACTTC.

In nucleotides, the CDR3 is TGTGCCAGCAGTGCCTATTTTACTAGATCGAGCAATCAGCCCCAGCATTTT. Its protein product is CASSAYFTRSSNQPQHF. V gene TRBV6-1 combines with J gene TRBJ1-5; the D is unclear. Deletions cut 4 bases from V and 1 base from J, with 17 bases between. The germline V gene has CDR1 MNHNS and CDR2 SASEGT. The CDR3 consists of 17 residues.